This is a list of T cell receptor beta chains from one sample in a study of human T cells and chemical hapten exposure. Using its own MiXCR run on the RACE reads, TCRdb lists one record per CDR3 protein. The sample has 190,000 or so distinct CDR3 sequences; around 30% are singletons. Sequencing was performed on whole blood, taken in connection with sensitization to the hapten diphenylcyclopropenone (DPC). The receptors here all came from a woman in her 30s with alopecia areata. Some clones in this sample may be carry-over from other donors' samples. Each CDR3 is given with its conserved first and last residue. D genes are given only for firm matches. Rows may omit the clone size; those that give it use once, few, many or a size class.

clone size: .
V gene: TRBV7-2
J gene: TRBJ1-4
D gene: .
CDR3 DNA: TGTGCCAGCAGCACCCAGGGTTGGGGAAAACTGTTTTTT
CDR3 protein: CASSTQGWGKLFF

clone size: few
V gene: TRBV5-1
J gene: TRBJ2-3
D gene: .
CDR3 DNA: TGCGCCAGCAGCTTGCTCGGGAGCACAGATACGCAGTATTTT
CDR3 protein: CASSLLGSTDTQYF

clone size: .
V gene: TRBV29-1
J gene: TRBJ1-5
D gene: .
CDR3 DNA: TGCAGCGTTGAAGAAGATAGCAATCAGCCCCAGCATTTT
CDR3 protein: CSVEEDSNQPQHF

clone size: once
V gene: TRBV7-9
J gene: TRBJ2-1
D gene: .
CDR3 DNA: TGTGCCAGCAGCTTATGGATGGGGGACAATGAGCAGTTCTTC
CDR3 protein: CASSLWMGDNEQFF

clone size: many
V gene: TRBV29-1
J gene: TRBJ2-5
D gene: .
CDR3 DNA: TGCAGCGTCGACGTCGTGGAGACCCAGTACTTC
CDR3 protein: CSVDVVETQYF

clone size: .
V gene: TRBV28
J gene: TRBJ2-7
D gene: .
CDR3 DNA: TGTGCCAGCAGTTTAGCCGGGCTCCGGTCCTACGAGCAGTACTTC
CDR3 protein: CASSLAGLRSYEQYF

clone size: few
V gene: TRBV20-1
J gene: TRBJ2-2
D gene: TRBD2
CDR3 DNA: TGCAGTGCTAGTGCCATAGCGGGGACCTTGCTAGCGAACACCGGGGAGCTGTTTTTT
CDR3 protein: CSASAIAGTLLANTGELFF

clone size: .
V gene: TRBV29-1
J gene: TRBJ1-1
D gene: TRBD1
CDR3 DNA: TGCAGCGTTGATAGACAGGGGCGAACTGAAGCTTTCTTT
CDR3 protein: CSVDRQGRTEAFF

clone size: few
V gene: TRBV27
J gene: TRBJ2-7
D gene: .
CDR3 DNA: TGTGCCAGCAGCTATAGTGGGCCTATCACCTACGAGCAGTACTTC
CDR3 protein: CASSYSGPITYEQYF

clone size: few
V gene: TRBV29-1
J gene: TRBJ2-1
D gene: .
CDR3 DNA: TGCAGCGTTGTCGGTTTTGAGGCTAGGGGCTACGATGAGCAGTTCTTC
CDR3 protein: CSVVGFEARGYDEQFF

clone size: few
V gene: TRBV28
J gene: TRBJ2-7
D gene: .
CDR3 DNA: TGTGCCAGCAGTTTATCGGAGGGGGCCCACGAGCAGTACTTC
CDR3 protein: CASSLSEGAHEQYF

clone size: few
V gene: TRBV10-3
J gene: TRBJ2-1
D gene: TRBD2
CDR3 DNA: TGTGCCATCATGGGGGCGGGAGGAGGGATCAGTAATGAGCAGTTCTTC
CDR3 protein: CAIMGAGGGISNEQFF

clone size: .
V gene: TRBV29-1
J gene: TRBJ2-1
D gene: .
CDR3 DNA: TGCAGCGTTGAAATTAACGGCGGGTTCGTGGATGAGCAGTTCTTC
CDR3 protein: CSVEINGGFVDEQFF

clone size: many
V gene: TRBV28
J gene: TRBJ2-1
D gene: TRBD2
CDR3 DNA: TGTGCCAGCAGTGACGGGAGGCGGGATTTTGGTGAGCAGTTCTTC
CDR3 protein: CASSDGRRDFGEQFF

clone size: few
V gene: TRBV2
J gene: TRBJ1-2
D gene: .
CDR3 DNA: TGTGCCAGCAGATACGGTGACTATGGCTACACCTTC
CDR3 protein: CASRYGDYGYTF

clone size: few
V gene: TRBV20-1
J gene: TRBJ2-1
D gene: TRBD2
CDR3 DNA: TGCAGTGCTAGAGCGGGACTAGCGGGGGATCAACACCACTCCTACAATGAGCAGTTCTTC
CDR3 protein: CSARAGLAGDQHHSYNEQFF

clone size: many
V gene: TRBV29-1
J gene: TRBJ1-3
D gene: .
CDR3 DNA: TGCAGCGCCCTCGCAGCGGGCGGAAACACCATATATTTT
CDR3 protein: CSALAAGGNTIYF

clone size: .
V gene: TRBV9
J gene: TRBJ1-6
D gene: TRBD1
CDR3 DNA: TGTGCCAGCAGCGGAGGGACAGGGAATAATTCACCCCTCCACTTT
CDR3 protein: CASSGGTGNNSPLHF

clone size: .
V gene: TRBV10-3
J gene: TRBJ2-3
D gene: TRBD1
CDR3 DNA: TGTGCCATCAGTAACTCACAGGGGGCAGATACGCAGTATTTT
CDR3 protein: CAISNSQGADTQYF

clone size: few
V gene: TRBV10-3
J gene: TRBJ2-2
D gene: .
CDR3 DNA: TGTGCCATCAAAGCCAATACGAACACCGGGGAGCTGTTTTTT
CDR3 protein: CAIKANTNTGELFF

clone size: .
V gene: TRBV10-2
J gene: TRBJ2-7
D gene: .
CDR3 DNA: TGCGCCAGCAGTGGGGGGATACAGGGCCAGCAGTACTTC
CDR3 protein: CASSGGIQGQQYF

clone size: .
V gene: TRBV2
J gene: TRBJ2-1
D gene: .
CDR3 DNA: TGTGCCAGCAGTGAATTCAGTGAGCAGTTCTTC
CDR3 protein: CASSEFSEQFF

clone size: .
V gene: TRBV7-2
J gene: TRBJ2-3
D gene: .
CDR3 DNA: TGTGCCAGCAGCTATACGAGGGCCCTCACAGATACGCAGTATTTT
CDR3 protein: CASSYTRALTDTQYF

clone size: .
V gene: TRBV27
J gene: TRBJ1-1
D gene: .
CDR3 DNA: TGTGCCAGCAGTTCATCCTTAACTGCACTGAACACTGAAGCTTTCTTT
CDR3 protein: CASSSSLTALNTEAFF

clone size: .
V gene: TRBV18
J gene: TRBJ2-5
D gene: .
CDR3 DNA: TGTGCCAGCTCACCACTGGGAGAAGAGACCCAGTACTTC
CDR3 protein: CASSPLGEETQYF

clone size: few
V gene: TRBV7-2
J gene: TRBJ1-3
D gene: TRBD1
CDR3 DNA: TGTGCCAGCAGCGAGGACAGGGGGAACACCATATATTTT
CDR3 protein: CASSEDRGNTIYF

clone size: .
V gene: TRBV7-9
J gene: TRBJ2-7
D gene: .
CDR3 DNA: TGTGCCAGCAGCCCCCGGGCCCAACCCATCTACGAGCAGTACTTC
CDR3 protein: CASSPRAQPIYEQYF

clone size: .
V gene: TRBV5-6
J gene: TRBJ2-3
D gene: TRBD2
CDR3 DNA: TGTGCCAGCAGCTTGGCCGGGCGGGAGAGGTATACGCAGTATTTT
CDR3 protein: CASSLAGRERYTQYF

clone size: .
V gene: TRBV28
J gene: TRBJ1-5
D gene: .
CDR3 DNA: TGTGCCAGCAGTTTATACAGGAGTGGCAATCAGCCCCAGCATTTT
CDR3 protein: CASSLYRSGNQPQHF

clone size: .
V gene: TRBV10-3
J gene: TRBJ2-1
D gene: .
CDR3 DNA: TGTGCCATCAGCGCCCCTGGGGGAGGAAAATACAATGAGCAGTTCTTC
CDR3 protein: CAISAPGGGKYNEQFF

clone size: .
V gene: TRBV20-1
J gene: TRBJ1-3
D gene: .
CDR3 DNA: TGCAGTGCTAGAGATCGGGGGGTCTCTGGAAACACCATATATTTT
CDR3 protein: CSARDRGVSGNTIYF

clone size: once
V gene: TRBV29-1
J gene: TRBJ2-3
D gene: .
CDR3 DNA: TGCAGCGTTGCCCCGGGGCACCCAGCCACAGATACGCAGTATTTT
CDR3 protein: CSVAPGHPATDTQYF

clone size: .
V gene: TRBV9
J gene: TRBJ1-3
D gene: .
CDR3 DNA: TGTGCCAGCAGCGTATCAGGGGACTCTGGAAACACCATATATTTT
CDR3 protein: CASSVSGDSGNTIYF

clone size: few
V gene: TRBV6-5
J gene: TRBJ1-2
D gene: .
CDR3 DNA: TGTGCCAGCAGTTATGACAGGAACTATGGCTACACCTTC
CDR3 protein: CASSYDRNYGYTF

clone size: few
V gene: TRBV28
J gene: TRBJ1-2
D gene: TRBD1
CDR3 DNA: TGTGCCAGCAGTGCCGGGACAGGGCTGAACGGCTACACCTTC
CDR3 protein: CASSAGTGLNGYTF

clone size: once
V gene: TRBV5-1
J gene: TRBJ1-4
D gene: .
CDR3 DNA: TGCGCCAGCAGCTTCGGAAGTCCGACTAATGAAAAACTGTTTTTT
CDR3 protein: CASSFGSPTNEKLFF

clone size: .
V gene: TRBV28
J gene: TRBJ2-5
D gene: TRBD1
CDR3 DNA: TGTGCCAGCAACGGACAGGGGTTTGAGACCCAGTACTTC
CDR3 protein: CASNGQGFETQYF

clone size: .
V gene: TRBV29-1
J gene: TRBJ1-1
D gene: TRBD1
CDR3 DNA: TGCAGCGTTGCCCCCGGGACAGGGAAAGCTTTCTTT
CDR3 protein: CSVAPGTGKAFF

clone size: .
V gene: TRBV11-2
J gene: TRBJ1-1
D gene: .
CDR3 DNA: TGTGCCAGCAGTTTTCGGCCGAACACTGAAGCTTTCTTT
CDR3 protein: CASSFRPNTEAFF

clone size: .
V gene: TRBV7-8
J gene: TRBJ1-5
D gene: TRBD1
CDR3 DNA: TGTGCCAGCAGCTTAGCGACAGGGAGGAGACAGCCCCAGCATTTT
CDR3 protein: CASSLATGRRQPQHF

clone size: few
V gene: TRBV6-4
J gene: TRBJ1-1
D gene: .
CDR3 DNA: TGTGCCAGCAGTGTTTCGCAGCAGACTGAAGCTTTCTTT
CDR3 protein: CASSVSQQTEAFF

clone size: .
V gene: TRBV7-2
J gene: TRBJ1-4
D gene: TRBD1
CDR3 DNA: TGTGCCAGCAGCCCCCGGACAGGGCGTAATGAAAAACTGTTTTTT
CDR3 protein: CASSPRTGRNEKLFF

clone size: few
V gene: TRBV9
J gene: TRBJ1-2
D gene: .
CDR3 DNA: TGTGCCAGCAGCGTAGACCGGGCCACTAACTATGGCTACACCTTC
CDR3 protein: CASSVDRATNYGYTF

clone size: few
V gene: TRBV20-1
J gene: TRBJ2-3
D gene: .
CDR3 DNA: TGCAGTGCTAGAGATAAGAAGCACAACACAGATACGCAGTATTTT
CDR3 protein: CSARDKKHNTDTQYF

clone size: .
V gene: TRBV20-1
J gene: TRBJ2-7
D gene: .
CDR3 DNA: TGCAGTGCTCCGCCGGGACTCAGTTTCTACGAGCAGTACTTC
CDR3 protein: CSAPPGLSFYEQYF

clone size: .
V gene: TRBV6-5
J gene: TRBJ2-5
D gene: .
CDR3 DNA: TGTGCCAGCAGTTACTTGGGGGGTGAGGAGACCCAGTACTTC
CDR3 protein: CASSYLGGEETQYF

clone size: .
V gene: TRBV2
J gene: TRBJ2-1
D gene: .
CDR3 DNA: TGTGCCAGCAGATTTCGCCGGGACACCCGCAATGAGCAGTTCTTC
CDR3 protein: CASRFRRDTRNEQFF

clone size: few
V gene: TRBV5-1
J gene: TRBJ1-1
D gene: TRBD1
CDR3 DNA: TGCGCCAGCAGCTTACAGGGGGCGCTCACTGAAGCTTTCTTT
CDR3 protein: CASSLQGALTEAFF

clone size: few
V gene: TRBV4-3
J gene: TRBJ1-4
D gene: .
CDR3 DNA: TGCGCCAGCAGCCCGTGGCTGGGGAACGATGAAAAACTGTTTTTT
CDR3 protein: CASSPWLGNDEKLFF